This TCR beta chain was recovered during a study of T cells of healthy individuals. CDR3 length equals 18 residues. The V end lost 5 bases, the J end lost 0 bases, and 21 bases lay between the germline ends. The V gene's germline CDR1 is LNHNV and CDR2 YYDKDF (reference sequence). This clonotype was counted many times. TCRdb reprocessed the 5' RACE reads via MiXCR and lists one record per CDR3 protein. This table holds around 83,000 distinct CDR3 sequences, approximately 4.7% found once. The clonotype was recovered from a female donor in good health. The V gene is TRBV15, the J gene TRBJ2-3, with D perhaps being TRBD1 or TRBD2 (5 bases each). CDR3 residues: CATSSRDGKTSSTDTQYF. The CDR3 DNA sequence: TGTGCCACCAGCTCCCGGGACGGAAAAACTTCTAGCACAGATACGCAGTATTTT.